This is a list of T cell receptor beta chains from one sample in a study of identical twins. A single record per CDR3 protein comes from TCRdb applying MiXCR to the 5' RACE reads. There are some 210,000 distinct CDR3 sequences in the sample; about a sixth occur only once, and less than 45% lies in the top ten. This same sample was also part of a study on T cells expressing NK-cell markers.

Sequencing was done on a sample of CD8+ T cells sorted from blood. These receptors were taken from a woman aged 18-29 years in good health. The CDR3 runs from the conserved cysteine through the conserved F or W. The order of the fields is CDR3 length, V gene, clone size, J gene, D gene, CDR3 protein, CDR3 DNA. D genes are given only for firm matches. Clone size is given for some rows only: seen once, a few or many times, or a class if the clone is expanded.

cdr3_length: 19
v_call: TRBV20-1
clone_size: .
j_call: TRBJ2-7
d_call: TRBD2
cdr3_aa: CSARDLSITGPSGIYEQYF
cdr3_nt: TGCAGTGCTAGAGATTTAAGTATAACTGGGCCTAGCGGAATCTACGAGCAGTACTTC

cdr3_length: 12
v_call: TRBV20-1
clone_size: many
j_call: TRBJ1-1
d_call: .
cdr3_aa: CSARRGDTEAFF
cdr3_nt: TGCAGTGCCCGCCGAGGGGACACTGAAGCTTTCTTT

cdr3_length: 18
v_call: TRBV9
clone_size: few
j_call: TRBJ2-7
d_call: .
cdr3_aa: CASSVLRGENPKAYEQYF
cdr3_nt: TGTGCCAGCAGCGTACTCCGTGGGGAGAACCCTAAAGCCTACGAGCAGTACTTC

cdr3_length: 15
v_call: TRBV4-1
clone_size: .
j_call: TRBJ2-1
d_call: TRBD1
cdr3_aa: CASRPTGTGGNEQFF
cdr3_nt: TGCGCCAGCAGGCCCACCGGGACAGGGGGCAATGAGCAGTTCTTC

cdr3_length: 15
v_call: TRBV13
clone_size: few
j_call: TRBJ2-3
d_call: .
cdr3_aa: CASSFRTDSTDTQYF
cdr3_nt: TGTGCCAGCAGCTTCCGGACAGATTCCACAGATACGCAGTATTTT

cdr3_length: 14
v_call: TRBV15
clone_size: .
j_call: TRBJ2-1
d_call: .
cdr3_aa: CATSRARSYNEQFF
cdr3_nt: TGTGCCACCAGCAGGGCCCGCTCCTACAATGAGCAGTTCTTC

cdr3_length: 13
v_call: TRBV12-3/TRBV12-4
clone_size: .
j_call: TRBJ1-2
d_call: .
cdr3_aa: CASSQPGQYGYTF
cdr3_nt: TGTGCCAGCAGCCAACCCGGACAGTATGGCTACACCTTC

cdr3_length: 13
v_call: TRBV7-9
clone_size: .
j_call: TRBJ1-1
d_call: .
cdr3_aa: CASSSHLNTEAFF
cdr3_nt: TGTGCCAGCAGCTCACACCTGAACACTGAAGCTTTCTTT

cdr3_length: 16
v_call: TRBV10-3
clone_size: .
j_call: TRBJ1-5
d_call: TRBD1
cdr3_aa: CAISEAARDSRQPQHF
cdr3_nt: TGTGCCATCAGTGAGGCTGCTCGGGACAGCAGACAGCCCCAGCATTTT

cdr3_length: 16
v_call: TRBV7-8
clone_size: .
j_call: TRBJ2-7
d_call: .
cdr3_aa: CASVGGPSAFSYEQYF
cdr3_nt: TGTGCCAGCGTAGGGGGGCCCAGCGCGTTTTCCTACGAGCAGTACTTC

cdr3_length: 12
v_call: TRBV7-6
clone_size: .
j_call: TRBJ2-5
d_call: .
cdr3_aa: CASSSHPFVQYF
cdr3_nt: TGTGCCAGCAGCTCCCACCCATTTGTCCAGTACTTC

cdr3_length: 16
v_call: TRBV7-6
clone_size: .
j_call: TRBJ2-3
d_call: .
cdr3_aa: CASSLALGGLTDTQYF
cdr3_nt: TGTGCCAGCAGCTTAGCGCTCGGGGGGCTGACAGATACGCAGTATTTT

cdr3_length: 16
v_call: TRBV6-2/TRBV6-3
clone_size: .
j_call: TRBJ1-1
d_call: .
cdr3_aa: CASSYLPGMGFLQAFF
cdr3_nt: TGTGCCAGCAGTTACCTTCCAGGGATGGGATTCCTTCAAGCTTTCTTT

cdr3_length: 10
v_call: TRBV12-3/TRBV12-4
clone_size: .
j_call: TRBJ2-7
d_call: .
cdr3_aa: CARRGYEQYF
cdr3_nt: TGTGCCAGACGTGGCTACGAGCAGTACTTC

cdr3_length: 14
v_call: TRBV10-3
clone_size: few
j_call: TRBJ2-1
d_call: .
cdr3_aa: CAISADSPYNEQFF
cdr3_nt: TGTGCCATCAGTGCGGACTCGCCCTACAATGAGCAGTTCTTC

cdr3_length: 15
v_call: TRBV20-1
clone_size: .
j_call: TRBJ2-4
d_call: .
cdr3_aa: CSARVSSSAKNIQYF
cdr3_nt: TGCAGTGCTAGAGTCTCTAGTTCCGCCAAAAACATTCAGTACTTC

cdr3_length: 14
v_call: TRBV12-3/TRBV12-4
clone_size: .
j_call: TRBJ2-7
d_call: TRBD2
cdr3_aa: CASSFSSGSNEQYF
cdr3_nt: TGTGCCAGCAGTTTTTCTAGCGGGAGCAACGAGCAGTACTTC

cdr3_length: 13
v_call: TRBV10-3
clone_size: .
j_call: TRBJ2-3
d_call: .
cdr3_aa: CAISESGDDTQYF
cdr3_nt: TGTGCCATCAGTGAGTCCGGGGACGATACGCAGTATTTT

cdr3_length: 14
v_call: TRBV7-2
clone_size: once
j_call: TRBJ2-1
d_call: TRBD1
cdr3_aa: CASSRGLSINEQFF
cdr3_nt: TGTGCCAGCAGCAGGGGGCTCTCAATAAATGAGCAGTTCTTC

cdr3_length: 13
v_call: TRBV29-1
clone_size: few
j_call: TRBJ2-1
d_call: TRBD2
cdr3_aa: CSAGLAGASEQFF
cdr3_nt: TGCAGCGCGGGACTAGCGGGAGCGAGTGAGCAGTTCTTC

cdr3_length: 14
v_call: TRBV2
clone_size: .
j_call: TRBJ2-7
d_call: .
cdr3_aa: CASSTTGNVGEQYF
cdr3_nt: TGTGCCAGCAGCACAACAGGGAATGTTGGCGAGCAGTACTTC

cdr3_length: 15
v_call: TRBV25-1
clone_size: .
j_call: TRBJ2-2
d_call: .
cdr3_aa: CASKSGGPWTGELFF
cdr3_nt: TGTGCCAGCAAATCCGGGGGCCCCTGGACCGGGGAGCTGTTTTTT

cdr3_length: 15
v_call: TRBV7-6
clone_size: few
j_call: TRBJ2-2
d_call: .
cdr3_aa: CASSLTLTSTGELFF
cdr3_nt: TGTGCCAGCAGCTTAACCCTTACGAGTACCGGGGAGCTGTTTTTT

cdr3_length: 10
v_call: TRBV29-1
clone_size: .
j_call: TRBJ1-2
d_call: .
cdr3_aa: CSVEREGYTF
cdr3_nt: TGCAGCGTTGAACGAGAGGGCTACACCTTC

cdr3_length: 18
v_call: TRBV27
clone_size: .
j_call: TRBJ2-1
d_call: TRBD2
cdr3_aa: CASSPRLAALSSYNEQFF
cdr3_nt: TGTGCCAGCAGTCCTAGACTAGCGGCCTTATCATCCTACAATGAGCAGTTCTTC

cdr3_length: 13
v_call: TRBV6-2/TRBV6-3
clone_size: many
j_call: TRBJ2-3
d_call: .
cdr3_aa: CASSPTDTDTQYF
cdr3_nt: TGTGCCAGCAGCCCGACAGACACAGATACGCAGTATTTT

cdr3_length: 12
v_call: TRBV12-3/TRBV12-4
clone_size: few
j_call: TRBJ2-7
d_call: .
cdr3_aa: CASSFIRGEQYF
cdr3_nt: TGTGCCAGCAGTTTTATACGGGGCGAGCAGTACTTC

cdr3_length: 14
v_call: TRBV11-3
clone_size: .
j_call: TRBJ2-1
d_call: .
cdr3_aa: CASSSQGHNNEQFF
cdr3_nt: TGTGCCAGCAGCTCACAGGGACACAACAATGAGCAGTTCTTC

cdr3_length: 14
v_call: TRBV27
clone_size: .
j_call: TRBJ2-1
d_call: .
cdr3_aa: CASSQGQIYNEQFF
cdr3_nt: TGTGCCAGCAGCCAAGGACAGATATACAATGAGCAGTTCTTC

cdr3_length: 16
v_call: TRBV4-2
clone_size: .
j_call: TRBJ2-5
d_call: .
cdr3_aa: CASSQSGRDRVETQYF
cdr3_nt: TGTGCCAGCAGCCAATCTGGCCGGGACCGGGTGGAGACCCAGTACTTC

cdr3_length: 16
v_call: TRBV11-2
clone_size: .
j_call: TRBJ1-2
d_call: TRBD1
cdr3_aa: CASSLQGAPLNYGYTF
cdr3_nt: TGTGCCAGCAGCTTGCAGGGGGCACCCCTTAACTATGGCTACACCTTC

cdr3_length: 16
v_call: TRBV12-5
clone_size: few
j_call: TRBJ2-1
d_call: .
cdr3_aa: CASVGGALWVLNEQFF
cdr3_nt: TGTGCTAGTGTTGGGGGGGCATTGTGGGTGCTCAATGAGCAGTTCTTC

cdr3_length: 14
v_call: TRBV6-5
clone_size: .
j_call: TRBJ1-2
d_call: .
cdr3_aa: CASSYGLGDYGYTF
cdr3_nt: TGTGCCAGCAGTTACGGTTTGGGGGACTATGGCTACACCTTC

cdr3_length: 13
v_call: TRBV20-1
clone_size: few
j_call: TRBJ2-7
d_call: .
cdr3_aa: CSATDVRSYEQYF
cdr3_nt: TGCAGTGCTACCGATGTCCGGTCCTACGAGCAGTACTTC

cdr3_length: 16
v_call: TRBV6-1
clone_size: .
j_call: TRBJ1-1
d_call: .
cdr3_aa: CASRFTSRGRDTEAFF
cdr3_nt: TGTGCCAGCAGATTTACCTCTCGGGGGCGCGACACTGAAGCTTTCTTT

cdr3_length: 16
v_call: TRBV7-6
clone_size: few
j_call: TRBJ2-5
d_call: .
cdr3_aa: CASSSLGDRYQETQYF
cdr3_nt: TGTGCCAGCAGCTCCTTAGGTGACAGGTACCAAGAGACCCAGTACTTC

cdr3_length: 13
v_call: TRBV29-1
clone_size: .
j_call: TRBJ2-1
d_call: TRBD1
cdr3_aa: CSFRTGGLNEQFF
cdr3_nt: TGCAGCTTTCGGACAGGGGGACTCAATGAGCAGTTCTTC

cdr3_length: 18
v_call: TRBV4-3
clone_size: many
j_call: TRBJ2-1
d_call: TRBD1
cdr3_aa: CASSRDSQGPVSYNEQFF
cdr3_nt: TGCGCCAGCAGCCGGGACAGCCAGGGCCCAGTTTCCTACAATGAGCAGTTCTTC

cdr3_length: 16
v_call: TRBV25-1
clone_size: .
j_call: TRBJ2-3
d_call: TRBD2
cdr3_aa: CASSEGGVPYTDTQYF
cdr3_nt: TGTGCCAGCAGTGAAGGGGGGGTCCCCTACACAGATACGCAGTATTTT

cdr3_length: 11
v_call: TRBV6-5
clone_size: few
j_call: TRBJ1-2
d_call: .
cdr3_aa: CASGPNYGYTF
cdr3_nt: TGTGCCAGCGGGCCAAACTATGGCTACACCTTC

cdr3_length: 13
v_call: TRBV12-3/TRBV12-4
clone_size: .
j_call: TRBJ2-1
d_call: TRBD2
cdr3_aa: CASSPSQAGEQFF
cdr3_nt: TGTGCCAGCAGTCCTAGCCAAGCGGGGGAGCAGTTCTTC

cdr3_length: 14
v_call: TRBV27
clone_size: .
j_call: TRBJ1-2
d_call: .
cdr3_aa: CASSRLWGPYGYTF
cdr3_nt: TGTGCCAGCAGCCGCTTGTGGGGGCCCTATGGCTACACCTTC

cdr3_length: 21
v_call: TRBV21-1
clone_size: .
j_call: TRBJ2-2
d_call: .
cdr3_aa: CASSKNPPAGRGARTPGSCFF
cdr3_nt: .

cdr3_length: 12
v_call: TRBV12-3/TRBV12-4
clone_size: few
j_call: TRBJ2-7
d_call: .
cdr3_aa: CASSGLSYEQYF
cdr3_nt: TGTGCCAGCAGCGGGCTCTCCTACGAGCAGTACTTC

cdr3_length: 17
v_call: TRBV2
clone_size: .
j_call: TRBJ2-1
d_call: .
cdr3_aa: CASSVTLARILYNEQFF
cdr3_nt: TGTGCCAGCAGCGTAACTTTAGCGAGGATCTTATACAATGAGCAGTTCTTC

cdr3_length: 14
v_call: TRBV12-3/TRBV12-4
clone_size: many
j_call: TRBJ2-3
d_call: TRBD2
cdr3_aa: CASSTSGGGDTQYF
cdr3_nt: TGTGCCAGTAGTACTAGCGGGGGCGGAGATACGCAGTATTTT

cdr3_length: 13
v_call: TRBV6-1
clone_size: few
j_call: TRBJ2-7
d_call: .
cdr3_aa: CASSPIQGHEQYF
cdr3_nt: TGTGCCAGCAGTCCGATACAGGGCCACGAGCAGTACTTC

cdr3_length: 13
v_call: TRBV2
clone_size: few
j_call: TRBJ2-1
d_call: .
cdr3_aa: CASSEPRSNEQFF
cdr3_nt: TGTGCCAGCAGTGAACCCCGGTCAAATGAGCAGTTCTTC

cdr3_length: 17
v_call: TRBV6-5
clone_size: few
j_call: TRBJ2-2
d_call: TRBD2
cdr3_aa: CASSYGLRGSWAGELFF
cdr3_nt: TGTGCCAGCAGTTACGGGTTGCGGGGGAGTTGGGCCGGGGAGCTGTTTTTT

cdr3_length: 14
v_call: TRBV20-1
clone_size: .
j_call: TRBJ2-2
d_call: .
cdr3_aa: CSARDTQNTGELFF
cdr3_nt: TGCAGTGCTAGAGATACGCAGAACACCGGGGAGCTGTTTTTT

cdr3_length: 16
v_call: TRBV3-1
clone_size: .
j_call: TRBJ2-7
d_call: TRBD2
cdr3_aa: CASSQDPLAGGNEQYF
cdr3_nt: TGTGCCAGCAGCCAAGATCCCCTAGCGGGAGGGAACGAGCAGTACTTC

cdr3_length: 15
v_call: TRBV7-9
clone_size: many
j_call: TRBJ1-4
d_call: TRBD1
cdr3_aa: CASSLWQGVDEKLFF
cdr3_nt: TGTGCCAGCAGCTTATGGCAGGGGGTCGATGAAAAACTGTTTTTT

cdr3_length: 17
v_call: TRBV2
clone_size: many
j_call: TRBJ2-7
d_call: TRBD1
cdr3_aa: CASSDILPGQGAREQYF
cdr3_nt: TGTGCCAGCAGTGACATACTACCGGGACAGGGGGCGAGGGAGCAGTACTTC

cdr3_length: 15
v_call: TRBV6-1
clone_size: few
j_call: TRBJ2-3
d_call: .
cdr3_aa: CASSTLFAVTDTQYF
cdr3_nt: TGTGCCAGCAGTACACTTTTTGCGGTCACAGATACGCAGTATTTT

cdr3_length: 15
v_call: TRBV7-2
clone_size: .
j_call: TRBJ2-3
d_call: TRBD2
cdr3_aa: CASSGLAVSTDTQYF
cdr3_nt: TGTGCCAGCAGCGGACTAGCGGTTAGCACAGATACGCAGTATTTT

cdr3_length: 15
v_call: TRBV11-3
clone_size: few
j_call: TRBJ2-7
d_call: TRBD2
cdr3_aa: CASSLASGASYEQYF
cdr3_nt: TGTGCCAGCAGCTTAGCTAGCGGGGCCTCCTACGAGCAGTACTTC

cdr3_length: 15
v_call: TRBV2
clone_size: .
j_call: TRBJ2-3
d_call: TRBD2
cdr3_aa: CASSEGTSSADTQYF
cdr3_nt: TGTGCCAGCAGTGAAGGGACTAGCAGTGCAGATACGCAGTATTTT